This entry concerns a single T cell receptor beta chain. These data come from a study of cytomegalovirus exposure and HLA in healthy donors. The CDR3 length is 11 residues. Germline V gene lookup returns CDR1 MGHDK and CDR2 SYGVNS. The V end was cut by 3 bases, the J end by 7 bases, with 6 bases between. In the PCR, 60 Vbeta and 13 Jbeta primers were used. Some clones are missing from TCRdb's copy, which holds only in-frame ones; the method was immunoSEQ multiplex PCR. The data contain 120,000 or so clones, 15% to 19% of them singletons. The clonotype comes from a woman between 18 and 29 years old in good health and CMV-seronegative. Sequencing was carried out using PBMCs. This chain joins TRBV25-1 and TRBJ1-2; D remains ambiguous. CDR3 bases: TGTGCCAGCAGTGACGGAGGTGGCTACACCTTC. Protein product: CASSDGGGYTF.